Below, 7 T cell receptor beta chains from the same sample are listed, as sequenced in a study of cytomegalovirus exposure and HLA in healthy donors. Primers included in the PCR were 60 Vbeta and 13 Jbeta primers. Here immunoSEQ multiplex PCR was the method, and the copy in TCRdb shows in-frame clones only, minus some. The sample consists of 150,000 to 200,000 clones, around four fifths of them appearing once. The sample was PBMCs. These receptors were taken from a female donor in good health and CMV-seronegative.

The V call is TRBV6-5, the J call TRBJ2-7, with D tentatively TRBD1 (7 bases). This CDR3 has 13 residues. CDR1 and CDR2 (germline): MNHEY, SVGAGI. Deletions cut 8 bases from V and 1 base from J, with 12 bases between. The chain's CDR3 is CASSQGGSYEQYF. CDR3 nucleotide sequence: TGTGCCAGCTCTCAGGGGGGTTCCTACGAGCAGTACTTC.

The rearrangement links TRBV11-2 to TRBJ1-2, with D possibly matching TRBD1 (6 bases). The CDR3 sequence is 16 residues long. The V gene's germline CDR1 is SGHAT and CDR2 FQNNGV. Trimming left V 5 bases short and J 7 bases short, with 23 bases between. The DNA of the CDR3 is TGTGCCAGCAGCCCCGGGACAAGCCCCCTATTTGCTGGCTACACCTTC. This gives the protein CASSPGTSPLFAGYTF.

This clone was counted between two and nine times. The V and J genes are TRBV5-1 and TRBJ1-2, with no clear D. Trimming took 3 bases from V and 8 from J, leaving 14 bases between them. Germline assignment: CDR1 SGHRS and CDR2 YFSETQ. CDR3 length: 13 residues. CDR3 in DNA: TGCGCCAGCAGCTACGACTACACGGCCGGCTACACCTTC. The encoded protein is CASSYDYTAGYTF.

The genes are TRBV11-2 and TRBJ1-4; perhaps TRBD1 as D (6 bases). CDR1 is SGHAT and CDR2 is FQNNGV in the germline V gene. V gave up 2 bases and J gave up 8 bases, with 15 bases separating them. The CDR3 has 15 residues. Here the CDR3 reads CASSLTGGVKEKLFF. In DNA, the CDR3 is TGTGCCAGCAGCTTAACGGGGGGCGTTAAGGAAAAACTGTTTTTT.

The chain employs TRBV10-3 and TRBJ1-5; possible D gene TRBD1, 6 bases. Trimming pared 4 bases from V and 2 bases from J, leaving 12 bases between. Germline assignment: CDR1 ENHRY and CDR2 SYGVKD. The CDR3 totals 15 residues. The CDR3 reads CAISGGAGGNQPQHF. CDR3 coding DNA: TGTGCCATCAGTGGGGGGGCGGGGGGCAATCAGCCCCAGCATTTT.

This clone has more than one count but fewer than ten. The chain is built from TRBV7-8 and TRBJ2-1; 9 bases map to TRBD2. The length of the CDR3 is 16 residues. The germline V gene encodes CDR1 SGHVS and CDR2 FQNEAQ. Trimming cost V 5 bases and J 8 bases; bases outside gene matches: 13. CDR3 DNA sequence: TGTGCCAGCAGCGCTCCTTTGCGGGAGGGCCCCCATGAGCAGTTCTTC. This translates into CASSAPLREGPHEQFF. Full variable domain (outside the CDR3, taken from reference TRBV7-8 and TRBJ2-1): GAGVSQSPRYKVAKRGQDVALRCDPISGHVSLFWYQQALGQGPEFLTYFQNEAQLDKSGLPSDRFFAERPEGSVSTLKIQRTQQEDSAVYLCASSAPLREGPHEQFFGPGTRLTVL.

CDR3 sequence reads: CASSRTSGRENEQFF. The CDR3 nucleotides read TGCGCCAGCAGCCGAACTAGCGGGAGGGAGAATGAGCAGTTCTTC. The rearrangement joins TRBV5-1 to TRBJ2-1, with TRBD2 matching 13 bases. With 4 bases clipped from V and 7 bases from J, the junction kept 5 bases outside the gene matches. Germline V gives CDR1 SGHRS, CDR2 YFSETQ. The CDR3 has 15 amino acids.